These T cell receptor beta chains were read from a single sample in a study of response to subunit inactivated influenza vaccine. One entry per CDR3 protein, called by TCRdb with MiXCR from the RT-PCR reads. The table lists around 190,000 distinct CDR3 sequences, about 9% of them singletons. The sample consisted of non-naive T cells sorted from PBMCs, taken on the day of vaccination. The receptors shown here come from a man in his fifties who received an inactivated influenza vaccine. Both conserved end residues are part of each CDR3. The order of the fields is V gene, D gene, CDR3 protein. A D gene is named only where the DNA matches it firmly.

v_gene: TRBV11-2
d_gene: -
CDR3aa: CASSSVTSWSSTSTDTQYF

v_gene: TRBV20-1
d_gene: -
CDR3aa: CSAHNPGHYGYTF

v_gene: TRBV2
d_gene: TRBD1
CDR3aa: CASSGDSHTQYF

v_gene: TRBV6-2/TRBV6-3
d_gene: TRBD2
CDR3aa: CASSWTRDTGELFF

v_gene: TRBV5-1
d_gene: -
CDR3aa: CASSLDSQGRGETQYF

v_gene: TRBV6-2/TRBV6-3
d_gene: TRBD1
CDR3aa: CASSSPGTEGEKLFF

v_gene: TRBV7-2
d_gene: TRBD1
CDR3aa: CASSLEGVQGALRAF

v_gene: TRBV20-1
d_gene: -
CDR3aa: CSARVRLAPEQYF

v_gene: TRBV4-3
d_gene: -
CDR3aa: CASSQEIRNEQFF

v_gene: TRBV5-1
d_gene: -
CDR3aa: CASRGAVLNTEAFF

v_gene: TRBV27
d_gene: TRBD2
CDR3aa: CASRGLGTDTQYF

v_gene: TRBV24-1
d_gene: TRBD1
CDR3aa: CATRGDRGRTDTQYF

v_gene: TRBV12-3/TRBV12-4
d_gene: -
CDR3aa: CASSFQVAAEAFF

v_gene: TRBV19
d_gene: TRBD2
CDR3aa: CASSSGTTSTYEQYF

v_gene: TRBV24-1
d_gene: TRBD2
CDR3aa: CATSVSGSDEQFF

v_gene: TRBV14
d_gene: -
CDR3aa: CASSSRLWELFF

v_gene: TRBV20-1
d_gene: -
CDR3aa: CSARVVRNSPLHF

v_gene: TRBV5-4
d_gene: TRBD2
CDR3aa: CASSPGTSGRARDTQYF

v_gene: TRBV5-1
d_gene: -
CDR3aa: CASSSDRHTQYF

v_gene: TRBV28
d_gene: TRBD2
CDR3aa: CASSLRRLAGVNEQFF

v_gene: TRBV4-3
d_gene: -
CDR3aa: CASSQEAGYSGANVLTF

v_gene: TRBV14
d_gene: -
CDR3aa: CASSPVGRGDTQYF

v_gene: TRBV6-1
d_gene: TRBD2
CDR3aa: CASSPPGGTYEQYF

v_gene: TRBV5-4
d_gene: -
CDR3aa: CASSRTGGGNEQYF

v_gene: TRBV15
d_gene: TRBD1
CDR3aa: CATSRDRTGSETQYF

v_gene: TRBV30
d_gene: -
CDR3aa: CAWSVGGSGNIQYF

v_gene: TRBV7-8
d_gene: -
CDR3aa: CASSLGSAGYEQYF

v_gene: TRBV29-1
d_gene: -
CDR3aa: CSVGAAETQYF

v_gene: TRBV20-1
d_gene: -
CDR3aa: CSARDLGKETQYF

v_gene: TRBV15
d_gene: -
CDR3aa: CATSRAVGGREKLFF

v_gene: TRBV20-1
d_gene: -
CDR3aa: CSASPGHANTGELFF

v_gene: TRBV28
d_gene: TRBD1
CDR3aa: CASSLLDRVNQPQHF

v_gene: TRBV6-1
d_gene: TRBD1
CDR3aa: CASSRSGTEQETQYF

v_gene: TRBV28
d_gene: TRBD1
CDR3aa: CASSPPSTGPTEAFF

v_gene: TRBV12-3/TRBV12-4
d_gene: -
CDR3aa: CASSPYSRTGELFF

v_gene: TRBV30
d_gene: TRBD1
CDR3aa: CAGARGSETQYF

v_gene: TRBV20-1
d_gene: -
CDR3aa: CSPTGVYGYTF

v_gene: TRBV3-1
d_gene: -
CDR3aa: CASSSTGLETQYF

v_gene: TRBV30
d_gene: TRBD1
CDR3aa: CAWSVYPTGSSYEQYF

v_gene: TRBV4-2
d_gene: -
CDR3aa: CASSQEGWEGFGGKETQYF

v_gene: TRBV12-3/TRBV12-4
d_gene: TRBD1
CDR3aa: CASSFGQGGQPQHF

v_gene: TRBV24-1
d_gene: -
CDR3aa: CATSDSRAPTGELFF

v_gene: TRBV7-9
d_gene: -
CDR3aa: CASSFQVSGYGYTF

v_gene: TRBV27
d_gene: -
CDR3aa: CASSATVYSYEQYF

v_gene: TRBV20-1
d_gene: TRBD2
CDR3aa: CSARDLGGGGNEQFF

v_gene: TRBV27
d_gene: -
CDR3aa: CASSLLGPSSYEQYF

v_gene: TRBV12-3/TRBV12-4
d_gene: -
CDR3aa: CASSPARRAQYF

v_gene: TRBV7-2
d_gene: TRBD2
CDR3aa: CASSLGLAGRTDTQYF

v_gene: TRBV2
d_gene: TRBD1
CDR3aa: CASSTGTGVGTQYF

v_gene: TRBV5-1
d_gene: TRBD2
CDR3aa: CASSLTSGGTTDTQYF

v_gene: TRBV5-4
d_gene: TRBD1
CDR3aa: CASSRTGTGANFGYTF

v_gene: TRBV18
d_gene: -
CDR3aa: CASSTLDAYEQYF

v_gene: TRBV4-1
d_gene: -
CDR3aa: CASSQEGPYSGNTIYF

v_gene: TRBV7-9
d_gene: -
CDR3aa: CASSSRGLPGELFF